The 26 T cell receptor beta chains below all came from one sample that was sequenced in a study of cytomegalovirus exposure and HLA in healthy donors (dated by TCRdb to the late 2010s). Libraries were prepared through the immunoSEQ multiplex PCR assay. A mixture of 60 forward primers for TCR Vbeta segments and 13 reverse primers for TCR Jbeta segments was used in the multiplex PCR. TCRdb mirrors the immuneACCESS table, restricted to in-frame sequences. Some clones are absent from its copies; in checked studies, under half trace to an unresolved V gene, and the reason for the others is unknown. The sample table holds 40,000 to 60,000 clones. About 6.1% of the sample rests with the top ten. Source material: PBMCs. The source of these receptors is a male donor in good health and CMV-seropositive.

This chain links TRBV25-1 with TRBJ2-1; 8 nucleotides match TRBD2. V trimming: 5 bases; J trimming: 1 base; junction bases outside the gene matches: 1. Germline assignment: CDR1 MGHDK and CDR2 SYGVNS. This CDR3 has 14 amino acids. The chain's CDR3 is CASSLAGSYNEQFF. The CDR3 DNA reads as TGTGCCAGCAGTTTAGCGGGGTCCTACAATGAGCAGTTCTTC.

This rearrangement joins TRBV5-1 to TRBJ1-5; D unresolved. The CDR3 has 13 residues. Germline V lookup: CDR1 SGHRS, CDR2 YFSETQ. V dropped 0 bases and J dropped 2 bases, with 3 bases sitting between them. CDR3 DNA: TGCGCCAGCAGCTTGGCTGGCAATCAGCCCCAGCATTTT. Residues: CASSLAGNQPQHF.

The V and J genes are TRBV13 and TRBJ2-5, with TRBD2 matching over 11 bases. CDR1 is PRHDT and CDR2 is FYEKMQ in the germline V gene (reference sequence). CDR3 size: 16 residues. Trimming cost V 5 bases and J 5 bases; bases outside gene matches: 10. The CDR3 reads CASSGTSGPRVETQYF. For the CDR3, the DNA is TGTGCCAGCAGCGGGACTAGCGGCCCCAGAGTGGAGACCCAGTACTTC.

The V and J genes are TRBV7-9 and TRBJ2-1, with a possible D match to TRBD2 (6 bases). The germline V and J ends were trimmed by 7 bases and 7 bases, with 11 bases remaining between them. In germline, CDR1 is SEHNR, CDR2 FQNEAQ (reference sequence). CDR3 length: 12 amino acids. CDR3 nucleotides: TGTGCCAGCAACGAGGCGGGGAATGAGCAGTTCTTC. Translation gives CASNEAGNEQFF.

The genes are TRBV28 and TRBJ1-1; D is perhaps TRBD1 (5 bases). The germline gives CDR1 MDHEN, CDR2 SYDVKM. The CDR3 extends over 17 amino acids. Trimming stripped 5 bases from V and 1 base from J, with 20 bases between. DNA of the CDR3: TGTGCCAGCAGTACCGCTTTGCCGCTGACAGCGAACACTGAAGCTTTCTTT. Translated, it gives CASSTALPLTANTEAFF.

The V call is TRBV20-1, the J call TRBJ2-1, with D unresolved. CDR1 is DFQATT and CDR2 is SNEGSKA in the germline V gene (reference sequence). This CDR3 spans 11 amino acids. Trimming took off 7 bases at V and 3 bases at J, with 7 bases between the two ends. The CDR3 region has the DNA TGCAGTGTCCGGAGCTACAATGAGCAGTTCTTC. This sequence encodes CSVRSYNEQFF.

The genes are TRBV11-3 and TRBJ2-3; TRBD2 agrees at 9 bases. V shed 2 bases and J 4 bases; nucleotides not matched to a gene: 4. This CDR3 comprises 15 residues. The germline CDR1 and CDR2 sequences are SGHNT and YENEEA. DNA of the CDR3: TGTGCCAGCAGCTTACGGCGGGGGGGCGCAGATACGCAGTATTTT. Protein product: CASSLRRGGADTQYF. Combining the CDR3 with reference TRBV11-3 and TRBJ2-3 gives the whole variable domain EAGVVQSPRYKIIEKKQPVAFWCNPISGHNTLYWYLQNLGQGPELLIRYENEEAVDDSQLPKDRFSAERLKGVDSTLKIQPAELGDSAVYLCASSLRRGGADTQYFGPGTRLTVL.

V and J are TRBV27 and TRBJ2-7; 8 bases agree with TRBD1. The CDR3 has 16 residues. V dropped 6 bases and J dropped 0; count of bases not matched to a gene: 10. Germline V gives CDR1 MNHEY, CDR2 SMNVEV (reference sequence). The CDR3 region has the DNA TGTGCCAGCAGCTCGCTGGAGGACAGGGACTCCTACGAGCAGTACTTC. Translating it yields CASSSLEDRDSYEQYF.

This chain links TRBV7-9 with TRBJ1-3; the D is unclear. V dropped 8 bases and J dropped 0 bases, with 5 bases sitting between them. The CDR3 runs 12 residues. Per the germline V gene, CDR1 is SEHNR and CDR2 is FQNEAQ (reference sequence). The CDR3 coding sequence is TGTGCCAGCGCGGGCTCTGGAAACACCATATATTTT. Protein: CASAGSGNTIYF.

V usage is TRBV19 and J usage is TRBJ1-5; weak D call: TRBD1 (6 bases). V lost 4 bases and J lost 7, with 17 bases in between. Germline loops: CDR1 LNHDA, CDR2 SQIVND (reference sequence). This CDR3 is 15 amino acids long. The CDR3 region is CASSTGDIVWQPQHF. DNA of the CDR3: TGTGCCAGTAGTACCGGGGACATAGTATGGCAGCCCCAGCATTTT.

The rearrangement uses TRBV5-1 and TRBJ1-1, with D possibly matching TRBD1 (6 bases). Deletions cut 3 bases from V and 1 base from J, with 10 bases between. Germline CDR1 is SGHRS and CDR2 is YFSETQ. CDR3 size: 14 residues. For the CDR3, the DNA is TGCGCCAGCAGCTGGCAGGGGACGAACACTGAAGCTTTCTTT. Protein product: CASSWQGTNTEAFF.

The V call is TRBV6-4, the J call TRBJ2-2; tentatively, D is TRBD1 (6 bases). V lost 0 bases, J lost 4 bases, and 9 bases lay in between. The germline V gene has CDR1 MRHNA and CDR2 SNTAGT. The CDR3 loop spans 15 amino acids. The CDR3 DNA reads TGTGCCAGCAGTGACTCCACAGGGAGCACCGGGGAGCTGTTTTTT. Its translation is CASSDSTGSTGELFF.

Concerning this clone: The junction shows a germline mismatch at one end, possibly a read error. The chain uses TRBV11-1 and TRBJ1-1; TRBD1 agrees at 7 bases. The CDR3 spans 17 residues. Germline V lookup: CDR1 SGHAT, CDR2 FQDESV (reference sequence). CDR3 amino acids: CASRLGAGTAMNTEAFF. The CDR3 nucleotides are TGTGCCAGCAGGTTAGGGGCCGGGACAGCCATGAACACTGAAGCTTTCTTT.

The J gene is TRBJ2-3, the V gene TRBV6-5; D unresolved. CDR1 is MNHEY, CDR2 SVGAGI, per germline. This CDR3 is built from 13 residues. V lost 0 bases and J lost 4, with 5 bases in between. Here the CDR3 DNA reads TGTGCCAGCAGTTACTCATCAGCAGATACGCAGTATTTT. It translates to CASSYSSADTQYF.

CDR3 protein: CASSFWGQGPSYEQYF. CDR3 in DNA: TGTGCCAGCAGTTTTTGGGGACAGGGGCCCTCCTACGAGCAGTACTTC. The chain combines TRBV28 with TRBJ2-7; 10 bases are shared with TRBD1. The V and J ends lost 3 bases and 0 bases, in that order; junction bases with no gene match: 5. CDR1 is MDHEN, CDR2 SYDVKM, per germline. The CDR3 runs 16 residues.

The rearrangement joins TRBV28 to TRBJ2-3; TRBD1 agrees at 9 bases. This CDR3 comprises 17 residues. Germline loops: CDR1 MDHEN, CDR2 SYDVKM. V shed 6 bases, J shed 3 bases, and the junction held 13 bases outside the gene matches. CDR3 DNA: TGTGCCAGCAGCCCATCAAAGGGACAGGGTTCGACAGATACGCAGTATTTT. Translation: CASSPSKGQGSTDTQYF.

V gene TRBV15 combines with J gene TRBJ2-7, with D tentatively TRBD1 (6 bases). Germline CDR1 reads LNHNV; CDR2 reads YYDKDF (reference sequence). V dropped 0 bases and J dropped 3 bases, with 15 bases sitting between them. The CDR3 spans 16 residues. The CDR3 DNA reads as TGTGCCACCAGCAGAGATTGGGGCAAGGGGGTCTACGAGCAGTACTTC. It codes for CATSRDWGKGVYEQYF.

The chain employs TRBV4-3 and TRBJ2-7; 12 bases are a match to TRBD1. The V segment lost 4 bases and the J segment 5 bases; nucleotides outside the gene matches: 6. The germline V gene encodes CDR1 LGHNA and CDR2 YSLEER. The CDR3 is 15 residues long. The CDR3 here is CASSLGTGGWDEQYF. In DNA form, the CDR3 reads TGCGCCAGCAGCCTTGGGACAGGGGGCTGGGACGAGCAGTACTTC.

The gene calls are TRBV4-1 and TRBJ2-7, with a possible D match to TRBD2 (5 bases). CDR1 and CDR2 from the germline V gene are MGHRA and YSYEKL. The CDR3 covers 16 residues. V lost 2 bases to trimming and J lost 0 bases, with 14 bases between them. Here the CDR3 reads CASSQTTGESSYEQYF. The CDR3 nucleotides read TGCGCCAGCAGCCAAACAACCGGGGAAAGCTCCTACGAGCAGTACTTC.

Concerning this clone: Its ends do not fully match the called genes, so a read error is possible. The genes are TRBV30 and TRBJ1-1; D is possibly TRBD1 (6 bases). The CDR3 spans 17 residues. Per germline, CDR1 GTSNPN and CDR2 SVGIG (reference sequence). CDR3 DNA sequence: TGTGCCTGGGAGGGTCGGGCAGGGACACCGATGAACACTAAAGCTTTCTTT. Encoded protein: CAWEGRAGTPMNTKAFF.

The chain recombines TRBV4-3 with TRBJ2-5; 14 bases are a match to TRBD2. The germline CDR1 and CDR2 sequences are LGHNA and YSLEER. J was trimmed by 2 bases and V by 0 bases; bases with no gene match: 2. The CDR3 loop spans 17 amino acids. The CDR3 here is CASSQERLAGGQETQYF. CDR3 nucleotides: TGCGCCAGCAGCCAAGAGCGACTAGCGGGGGGGCAAGAGACCCAGTACTTC.

The chain carries TRBV27 and TRBJ2-3; tentatively, D is TRBD1 (5 bases). Between the trimmed V and J ends, which lost 1 base and 5 bases, there was a span of 7 bases. Germline CDR1 and CDR2: MNHEY and SMNVEV (reference sequence). CDR3 length: 13 residues. The CDR3 DNA follows: TGTGCCAGCAGTTTATATCAGGGAGATACGCAGTATTTT. Amino acids: CASSLYQGDTQYF.

The CDR3 DNA sequence: TGTGCCAGCAGTTGGACAGGGGTCAACGAGCAGTACTTC. As protein: CASSWTGVNEQYF. The chain combines TRBV27 with TRBJ2-7, with 9 bases that match TRBD1. V shed 4 bases, J shed 5 bases, and the junction held 3 bases outside the gene matches. This CDR3 comprises 13 residues. The germline V gene encodes CDR1 MNHEY and CDR2 SMNVEV (reference sequence).

The gene calls are TRBV6-5 and TRBJ2-7; 8 nucleotides line up with TRBD1. Germline-derived CDR1 and CDR2 are MNHEY and SVGAGI. The ends lost 6 bases at V and 11 bases at J; junction bases unmatched: 3. This CDR3 spans 10 amino acids. CDR3 sequence: CASSLDREYF. The CDR3, as DNA: TGTGCCAGCAGCCTGGACAGGGAGTACTTC.

The chain joins TRBV14 to TRBJ2-7; TRBD2 matches at 11 bases. The CDR3 spans 13 residues. The J segment lost 7 bases and the V segment lost 4 bases, leaving 3 bases of the junction unmatched. CDR1 is SGHDN, CDR2 FVKESK, per germline. The CDR3 DNA is TGTGCCAGCAGCCCCCGGACTAGCGGGGAGCAGTACTTC. Protein product: CASSPRTSGEQYF.

V is TRBV6-5 and J is TRBJ2-3; 8 bases align to TRBD2. Germline CDR1 is MNHEY and CDR2 is SVGAGI. The CDR3 is 14 residues long. The V gene end was trimmed by 2 bases and the J gene end by 4 bases; junction bases not matched to a gene: 2. CDR3 residues: CASSYGTSSDTQYF. DNA of the CDR3: TGTGCCAGCAGTTACGGGACTAGTTCAGATACGCAGTATTTT.